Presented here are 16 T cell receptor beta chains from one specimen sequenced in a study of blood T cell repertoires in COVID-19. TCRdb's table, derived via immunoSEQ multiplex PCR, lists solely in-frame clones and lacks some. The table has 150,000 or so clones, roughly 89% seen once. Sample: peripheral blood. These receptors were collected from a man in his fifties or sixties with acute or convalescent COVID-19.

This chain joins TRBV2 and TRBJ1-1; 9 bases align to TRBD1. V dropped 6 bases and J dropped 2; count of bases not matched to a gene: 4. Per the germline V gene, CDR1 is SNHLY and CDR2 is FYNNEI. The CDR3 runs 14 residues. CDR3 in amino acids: CASRDTGGNTEAFF. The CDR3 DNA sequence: TGTGCCAGCAGGGACACAGGGGGCAACACTGAAGCTTTCTTT.

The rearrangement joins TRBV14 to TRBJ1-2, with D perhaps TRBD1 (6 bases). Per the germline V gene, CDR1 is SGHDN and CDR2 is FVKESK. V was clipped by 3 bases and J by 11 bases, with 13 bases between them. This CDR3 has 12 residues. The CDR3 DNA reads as TGTGCCAGCAGCCACACCCGGACAGCTTACACCTTC. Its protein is CASSHTRTAYTF.

This chain's CDR3 is CASNSGLAGGPGVQETQYF. In DNA form, the CDR3 reads TGCGCCAGCAATAGTGGACTAGCGGGGGGGCCGGGTGTTCAAGAGACCCAGTACTTC. The chain uses TRBV10-1 and TRBJ2-5; 15 bases agree with TRBD2. Germline values: CDR1 WNHNN, CDR2 SYGVQD (reference sequence). Losses at the gene ends were 7 bases for V and 2 bases for J; bases not matched to a gene: 14. The CDR3 has 19 amino acids.

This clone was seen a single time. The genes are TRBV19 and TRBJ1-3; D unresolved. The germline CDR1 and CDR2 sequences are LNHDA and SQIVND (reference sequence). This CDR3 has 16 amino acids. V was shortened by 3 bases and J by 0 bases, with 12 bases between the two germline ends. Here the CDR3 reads CASSMGAAGSGNTIYF. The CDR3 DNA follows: TGTGCCAGTAGTATGGGAGCAGCCGGCTCTGGAAACACCATATATTTT.

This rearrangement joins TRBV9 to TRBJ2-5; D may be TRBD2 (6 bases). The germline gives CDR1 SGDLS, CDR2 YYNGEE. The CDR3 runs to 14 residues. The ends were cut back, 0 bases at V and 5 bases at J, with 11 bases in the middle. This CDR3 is CASSVGGGAETQYF. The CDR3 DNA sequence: TGTGCCAGCAGCGTAGGGGGCGGGGCTGAGACCCAGTACTTC.

The CDR3 loop is CSVELQGRHTEAFF. Written as DNA, the CDR3 is TGCAGCGTTGAATTACAGGGTCGGCACACTGAAGCTTTCTTT. The rearrangement joins TRBV29-1 to TRBJ1-1; TRBD1 is a possible D gene (6 bases). The germline V gene encodes CDR1 SQVTM and CDR2 ANQGSEA. The CDR3 runs 14 residues. V lost 2 bases, J lost 3 bases, and 13 bases lay in between.

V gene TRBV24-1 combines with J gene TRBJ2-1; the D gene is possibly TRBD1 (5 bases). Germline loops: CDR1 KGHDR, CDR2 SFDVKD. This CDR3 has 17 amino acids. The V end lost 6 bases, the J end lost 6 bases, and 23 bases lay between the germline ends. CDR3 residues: CATSSGRRLGDINEQFF. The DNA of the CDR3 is TGTGCCACCAGTTCTGGGCGTCGTCTAGGGGATATCAATGAGCAGTTCTTC.

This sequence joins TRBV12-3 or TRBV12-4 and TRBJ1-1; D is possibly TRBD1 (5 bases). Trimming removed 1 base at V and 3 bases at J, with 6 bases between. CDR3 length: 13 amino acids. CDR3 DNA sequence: TGTGCCAGCAGTTTAGGGGGGGACACTGAAGCTTTCTTT. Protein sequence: CASSLGGDTEAFF.

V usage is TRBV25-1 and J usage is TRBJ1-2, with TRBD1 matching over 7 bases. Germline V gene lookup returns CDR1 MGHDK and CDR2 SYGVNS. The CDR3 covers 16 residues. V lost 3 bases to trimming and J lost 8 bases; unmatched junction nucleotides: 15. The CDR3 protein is CASSEGQQPLGSGYTF. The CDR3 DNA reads TGTGCCAGCAGTGAGGGACAGCAACCTTTGGGTAGCGGCTACACCTTC.

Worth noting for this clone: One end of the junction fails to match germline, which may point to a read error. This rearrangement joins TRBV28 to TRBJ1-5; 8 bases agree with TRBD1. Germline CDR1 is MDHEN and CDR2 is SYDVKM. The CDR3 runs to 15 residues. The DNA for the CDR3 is TGTGCCAGCAATTTAATGGGACAGGGCAATCAGCCCCAGCATTTT. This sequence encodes CASNLMGQGNQPQHF.

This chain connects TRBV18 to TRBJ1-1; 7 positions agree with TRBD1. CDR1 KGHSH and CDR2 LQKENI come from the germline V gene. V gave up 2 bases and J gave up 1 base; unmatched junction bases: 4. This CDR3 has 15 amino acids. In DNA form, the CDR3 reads TGTGCCAGCTCACCAAGGGGACAGCCGAACACTGAAGCTTTCTTT. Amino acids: CASSPRGQPNTEAFF.

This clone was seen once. As DNA, the CDR3 is TGTGCCAGCAGCTTCAGTTTGTTGGTCACCGGGGAGCTGTTTTTT. Its protein product is CASSFSLLVTGELFF. The rearrangement joins TRBV11-2 to TRBJ2-2, with D unclear. Germline V lookup: CDR1 SGHAT, CDR2 FQNNGV. Trimming shortened V by 3 bases and J by 4 bases, and 12 bases separated the two germline ends. This CDR3 comprises 15 residues. Complete variable domain (other parts from reference TRBV11-2 and TRBJ2-2): EAGVAQSPRYKIIEKRQSVAFWCNPISGHATLYWYQQILGQGPKLLIQFQNNGVVDDSQLPKDRFSAERLKGVDSTLKIQPAKLEDSAVYLCASSFSLLVTGELFFGEGSRLTVL.

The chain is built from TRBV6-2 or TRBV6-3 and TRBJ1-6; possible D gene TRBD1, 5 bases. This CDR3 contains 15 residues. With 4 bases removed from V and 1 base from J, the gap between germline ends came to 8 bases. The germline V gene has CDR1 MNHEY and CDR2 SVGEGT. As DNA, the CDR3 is TGTGCCAGCAGTTCTCAGGGATCCTATAATTCACCCCTCCACTTT. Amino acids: CASSSQGSYNSPLHF.

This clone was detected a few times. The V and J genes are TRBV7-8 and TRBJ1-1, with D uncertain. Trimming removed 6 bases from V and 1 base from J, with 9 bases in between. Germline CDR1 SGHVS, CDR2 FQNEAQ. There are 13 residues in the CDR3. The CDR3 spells CASRPTENTEAFF. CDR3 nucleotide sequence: TGTGCCAGCAGACCCACAGAGAACACTGAAGCTTTCTTT.

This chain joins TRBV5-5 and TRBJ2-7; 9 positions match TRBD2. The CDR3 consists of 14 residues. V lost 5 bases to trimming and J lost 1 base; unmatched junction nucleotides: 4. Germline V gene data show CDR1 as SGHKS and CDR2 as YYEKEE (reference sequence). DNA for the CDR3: TGTGCCAGCAGGAAGCGGGAGGTTTCCTACGAGCAGTACTTC. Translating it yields CASRKREVSYEQYF.

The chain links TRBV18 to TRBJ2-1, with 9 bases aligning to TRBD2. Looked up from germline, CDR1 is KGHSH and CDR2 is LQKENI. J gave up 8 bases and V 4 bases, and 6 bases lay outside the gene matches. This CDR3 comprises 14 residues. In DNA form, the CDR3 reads TGTGCCAGCTCACGGGGACTAGCAAGCGATGAGCAGTTCTTC. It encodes CASSRGLASDEQFF.